Below, 16 T cell receptor beta chains from the same sample are listed, as sequenced in a study of T cells in Graves' hyperthyroidism and ophthalmopathy. The source material, RNA transcripts, was used to amplify TCR beta CDR3 regions. In the first-round RT-PCR of the TCR CDR3, the HTBI primer set was used. TCRdb reprocessed the multiplex PCR reads via MiXCR and lists one record per CDR3 protein. The sample consists of about 520,000 distinct CDR3 sequences, roughly 25% of them appearing once. The sequencing sample was made of blood. These receptors originate from a young woman with Graves' ophthalmopathy.

This clonotype was seen repeatedly, ten times or more. The chain recombines TRBV7-9 with TRBJ2-7; D is ambiguous. Germline CDR1 and CDR2: SEHNR and FQNEAQ (reference sequence). The CDR3 is made up of 13 amino acids. V lost 4 bases to trimming and J lost 6 bases, with 13 bases between them. The DNA of the CDR3 is TGTGCCAGCAGCTCCAGACCAGTTGGCGAGCAGTACTTC. It specifies CASSSRPVGEQYF.

This clonotype was seen a handful of times. CDR3 sequence: CASAPGGPQETQYF. The CDR3 coding sequence is TGTGCCAGCGCACCAGGGGGGCCACAAGAGACCCAGTACTTC. The chain is built from TRBV7-2 and TRBJ2-5, with D possibly matching TRBD1 (7 bases). The V gene's germline CDR1 is SGHTA and CDR2 FQGNSA. Deletions cut 8 bases from V and 2 bases from J, with 15 bases between. The length of the CDR3 is 14 residues.

This clonotype was counted many times. The J gene is TRBJ2-7, the V gene TRBV29-1; TRBD1 matches at 9 bases. This CDR3 is built from 14 residues. Trimming cost V 4 bases and J 2 bases; bases outside gene matches: 6. Germline values: CDR1 SQVTM, CDR2 ANQGSEA. For the CDR3, the DNA is TGCAGCGTTGTACCGGGACAGGGAGCCTACGAGCAGTACTTC. This encodes CSVVPGQGAYEQYF.

This clonotype was recorded at least ten times. The chain is built from TRBV5-8 and TRBJ2-7, with a weak D call TRBD2 (7 bases). Trimming left V 3 bases short and J 5 bases short, with 12 bases between. This CDR3 is built from 13 residues. Germline loops: CDR1 SGHTS, CDR2 YDEGEE. CDR3: CASSSLGGDEQYF. The CDR3 DNA reads as TGTGCCAGCAGCTCCCTAGGGGGGGACGAGCAGTACTTC.

The sample holds many counts of this clonotype. J is TRBJ2-7 and V is TRBV7-9; D is undetermined. V was pared by 4 bases and J by 5 bases, with 15 bases between. The length of the CDR3 is 14 residues. CDR1 is SEHNR and CDR2 is FQNEAQ in the germline V gene (reference sequence). This CDR3 is CASSSPDRQDEQYF. The CDR3 DNA is TGTGCCAGCAGCTCCCCGGACCGTCAAGACGAGCAGTACTTC.

This chain links TRBV7-8 with TRBJ2-7; a possible D gene is TRBD2 (6 bases). Germline V gene data show CDR1 as SGHVS and CDR2 as FQNEAQ. The CDR3 runs to 13 residues. The germline V and J ends were trimmed by 8 bases and 0 bases, with 11 bases remaining between them. CDR3 nucleotides: TGTGCCAGCTCCCGGGAGAGCTCCTACGAGCAGTACTTC. Residues: CASSRESSYEQYF.

This clonotype showed up just a few times. Sequence at one end of the junction differs from germline and may be a read error. The V gene is TRBV20-1, the J gene TRBJ1-1; D is unresolved. Germline lookup yields CDR1 DFQATT and CDR2 SNEGSKA (reference sequence). The CDR3 loop spans 12 amino acids. The CDR3: CSSDGGNTKAFF. CDR3 in DNA: TGCAGCTCCGACGGAGGGAACACTAAAGCTTTCTTT.

In this sample, this clonotype turned up many times. The chain uses TRBV28 and TRBJ1-2, with D unclear. With 6 bases removed from V and 8 bases from J, the gap between germline ends came to 19 bases. The CDR3 has 14 residues. The V gene's germline CDR1 is MDHEN and CDR2 SYDVKM. This CDR3 reads CASRPSQLGLGYTF. CDR3 DNA sequence: TGTGCCAGCAGACCATCCCAGCTAGGGTTGGGCTACACCTTC.

This clonotype was found many times. This chain connects TRBV30 to TRBJ1-1; 8 bases match TRBD1. Per germline, CDR1 GTSNPN and CDR2 SVGIG (reference sequence). V shed 3 bases, J shed 0 bases, and the junction held 3 bases outside the gene matches. CDR3 size: 14 residues. The CDR3 sequence is CAWSGQGVNTEAFF. CDR3 bases: TGTGCCTGGAGCGGACAGGGCGTGAACACTGAAGCTTTCTTT.

This clonotype has a handful of counts. The rearrangement uses TRBV6-5 and TRBJ2-5; 16 bases agree with TRBD2. The CDR3 spans 17 residues. The V and J ends lost 4 bases and 5 bases, in that order; junction bases with no gene match: 7. Germline V CDR1 and CDR2: MNHEY, SVGAGI. The CDR3: CASSSGTSGRAVETQYF. In DNA, the CDR3 is TGTGCCAGCAGTTCCGGGACTAGCGGGAGGGCCGTTGAGACCCAGTACTTC.

The sample holds many counts of this clonotype. The chain is built from TRBV7-4 and TRBJ2-2; 10 bases agree with TRBD1. V was pared by 5 bases and J by 1 base, with 16 bases of the junction left unmatched. Germline assignment: CDR1 SGHVT and CDR2 SQSDAQ. CDR3 length equals 20 residues. The CDR3 DNA sequence: TGTGCCAGCAGCGGGAGGTGGGACAGGGGTCGCTCATGGAACACCGGGGAGCTGTTTTTT. It codes for CASSGRWDRGRSWNTGELFF.

This clonotype was counted ten times or more. The genes are TRBV6-2 or TRBV6-3 and TRBJ1-5; no clear D gene. The CDR3 length is 15 residues. V was pared by 6 bases and J by 2 bases, with 14 bases between. Per germline, CDR1 MNHEY and CDR2 SVGEGT. The CDR3 sequence: CASSLPRTGNQPQHF. CDR3 sequence (DNA): TGTGCCAGCAGCCTTCCCAGGACCGGCAATCAGCCCCAGCATTTT.

This clonotype was seen at least ten times. The chain links TRBV6-2 or TRBV6-3 to TRBJ1-1; unclear D gene. This CDR3 is built from 13 residues. V was pared by 2 bases and J by 3 bases, with 7 bases between. Germline CDR1 MNHEY, CDR2 SVGEGT. The CDR3 protein is CASSYAVDTEAFF. CDR3 DNA sequence: TGTGCCAGCAGTTACGCAGTGGACACTGAAGCTTTCTTT.

This clonotype appeared many times. V is TRBV27 and J is TRBJ1-3; 7 nucleotides match TRBD1. Germline V gives CDR1 MNHEY, CDR2 SMNVEV (reference sequence). With 5 bases clipped from V and 2 bases from J, the junction kept 9 bases outside the gene matches. The CDR3 extends over 16 amino acids. The CDR3 sequence: CASSPLDRSPGNTIYF. For the CDR3, the DNA is TGTGCCAGCAGTCCCCTGGACAGGAGCCCTGGAAACACCATATATTTT.

The chain combines TRBV15 with TRBJ2-7, with D possibly being TRBD1 or TRBD2 (5 bases each). The length of the CDR3 is 14 residues. Germline CDR1 LNHNV, CDR2 YYDKDF (reference sequence). V shed 4 bases and J shed 2 bases, with 12 bases lying between them. CDR3 DNA: TGTGCCACCAGCATCTGGGGACCTCCCTACGAGCAGTACTTC. It yields the protein CATSIWGPPYEQYF.

This clonotype showed up just a few times. The chain combines TRBV20-1 with TRBJ2-5; perhaps TRBD2 as D (7 bases). Per the germline V gene, CDR1 is DFQATT and CDR2 is SNEGSKA (reference sequence). Trimming pared 6 bases from V and 3 bases from J, leaving 11 bases between. The CDR3 has 12 residues. As DNA, the CDR3 is TGCAGTGCCGGGGGGCAAAAAGAGACCCAGTACTTC. The encoded protein is CSAGGQKETQYF.